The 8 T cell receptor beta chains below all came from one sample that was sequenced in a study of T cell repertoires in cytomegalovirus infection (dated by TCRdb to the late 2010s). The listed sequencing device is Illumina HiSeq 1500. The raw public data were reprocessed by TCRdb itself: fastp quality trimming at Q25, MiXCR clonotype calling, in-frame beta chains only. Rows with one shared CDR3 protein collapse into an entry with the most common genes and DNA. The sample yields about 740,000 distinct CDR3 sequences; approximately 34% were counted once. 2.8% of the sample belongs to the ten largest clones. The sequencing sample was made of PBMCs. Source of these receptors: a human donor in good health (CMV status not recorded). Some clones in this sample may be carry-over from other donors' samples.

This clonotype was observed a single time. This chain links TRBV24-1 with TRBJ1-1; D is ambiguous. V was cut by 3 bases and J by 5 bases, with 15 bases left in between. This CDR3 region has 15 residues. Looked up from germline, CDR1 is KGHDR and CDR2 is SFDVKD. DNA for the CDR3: TGTGCCACCAGTGATCTCGCGGTAAAAAGGACTGAAGCTTTCTTT. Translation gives CATSDLAVKRTEAFF.

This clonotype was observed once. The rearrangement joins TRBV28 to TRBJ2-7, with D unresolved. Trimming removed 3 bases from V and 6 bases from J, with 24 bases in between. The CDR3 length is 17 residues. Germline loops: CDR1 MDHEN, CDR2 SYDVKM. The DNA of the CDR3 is TGTGCCAGCAGTTTGGGGTCCCTAGGGATAGGGTCTACCGAGCAGTACTTC. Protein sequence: CASSLGSLGIGSTEQYF.

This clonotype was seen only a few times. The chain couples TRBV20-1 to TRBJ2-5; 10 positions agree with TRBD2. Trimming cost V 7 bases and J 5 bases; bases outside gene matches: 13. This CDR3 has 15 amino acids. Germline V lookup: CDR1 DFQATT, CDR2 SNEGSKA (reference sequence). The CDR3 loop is CSGSNRGLATETQYF. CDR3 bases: TGCAGTGGCTCTAATAGGGGACTAGCGACGGAGACCCAGTACTTC.

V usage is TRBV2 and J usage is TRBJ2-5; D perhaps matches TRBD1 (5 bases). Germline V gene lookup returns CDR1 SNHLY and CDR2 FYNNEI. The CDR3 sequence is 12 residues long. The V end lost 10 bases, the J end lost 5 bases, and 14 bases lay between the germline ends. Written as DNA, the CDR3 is TGTGCCATCAAGGGGTTCAAGGAGACCCAGTACTTC. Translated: CAIKGFKETQYF. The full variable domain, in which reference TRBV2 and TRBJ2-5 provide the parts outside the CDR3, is EPEVTQTPSHQVTQMGQEVILRCVPISNHLYFYWYRQILGQKVEFLVSFYNNEISEKSEIFDDQFSVERPDGSNFTLKIRSTKLEDSAMYFCAIKGFKETQYFGPGTRLLVL.

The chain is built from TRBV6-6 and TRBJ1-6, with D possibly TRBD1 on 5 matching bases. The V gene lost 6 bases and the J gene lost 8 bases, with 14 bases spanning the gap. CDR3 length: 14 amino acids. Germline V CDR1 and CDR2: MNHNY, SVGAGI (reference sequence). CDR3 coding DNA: TGTGCCAGCAGCCCCCTGGGAGGGGATTCACCCCTCCACTTT. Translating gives CASSPLGGDSPLHF.

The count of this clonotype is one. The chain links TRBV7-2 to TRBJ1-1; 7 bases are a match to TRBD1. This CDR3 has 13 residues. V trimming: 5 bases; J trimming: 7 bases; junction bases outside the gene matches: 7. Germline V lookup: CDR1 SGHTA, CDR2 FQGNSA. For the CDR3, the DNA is TGTGCCAGCAGCACCCGACAGGGAGTTGAAGCTTTCTTT. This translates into CASSTRQGVEAFF.

Written as DNA, the CDR3 is TGTGCCAGCAGTTTGGACAGGGTCCGCTCTGAAGCTTTCTTT. Its protein is CASSLDRVRSEAFF. The chain uses TRBV12-3 or TRBV12-4 and TRBJ1-1; TRBD1 matches 8 bases. V trimming: 3 bases; J trimming: 6 bases; junction bases outside the gene matches: 6. The CDR3 length is 14 residues.

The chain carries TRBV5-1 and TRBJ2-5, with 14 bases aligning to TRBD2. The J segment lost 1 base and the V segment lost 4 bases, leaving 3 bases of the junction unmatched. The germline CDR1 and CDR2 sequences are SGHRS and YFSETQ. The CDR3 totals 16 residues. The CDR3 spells CASSRTSGRSQETQYF. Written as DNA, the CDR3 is TGCGCCAGCAGCCGGACTAGCGGGAGGTCCCAAGAGACCCAGTACTTC.